This T cell receptor beta chain comes out of a study of T cells after yellow fever vaccination (dated by TCRdb to about 2019). A note on the overall study: Libraries from fractions with low cell numbers were prepared with the SMART-Seq v4 Ultra Low Input RNA kit. Blood was collected at multiple timepoints before and after primary and secondary immunization, and bulk PBMC replicates and cell subsets were isolated. To follow T-cell clones before and after primary and booster YFV17D yellow fever vaccination, bulk TCR alpha and beta repertoires were sequenced over time. Two healthy male donors, one aged 18 to 30 and one aged 30 to 40 years, made up the cohort.

This clonotype was seen many times. Its antigen is unknown. Nothing much larger sits one base from this clone, and base qualities are not available. CDR1 SGHTA and CDR2 FQGTGA are derived from the germline V gene. The CDR3 sequence holds 15 residues, the cysteine and phenylalanine included. Only the CDR3 portion is preserved as DNA: 45 bases, with reading frame beginning at the first base. The V and J ends are trimmed by 3 bases and 1 base, leaving 9 bases between them. General study outcomes and caveats: The secondary T-cell response was found to be weaker but faster than the primary response, with a peak reached on day 5 rather than on day 15. Most clones expanded after primary vaccination were re-detected after the booster (around 96% of CD4 and around nine tenths of CD8), suggesting broad memory maintenance. A small share of clonotypes occurred in both CD4 and CD8 compartments, likely arising from convergent recombination. Because only a couple of donors were included in the study, the extent to which the findings can be generalized is limited. Computational filtering was required because FACS-sorted repertoires could contain abundant contaminating clonotypes from the bulk population.

Explained via the paper, the treatment or condition label denotes: live attenuated yellow fever vaccine strain. At every blood-draw timepoint, two biological replicates of bulk PBMCs were collected. PBMCs were isolated from peripheral blood using a standard Ficoll-Paque protocol. TriZol was used to extract RNA from bulk PBMCs, CD4 and CD8 fractions, and dextramer-positive and dextramer-negative fractions. This sample was sequenced with an Illumina NovaSeq 6000. TCR cDNA was synthesized by 5'RACE template switching, through which a universal primer site and unique molecular identifiers were introduced. Priming of cDNA synthesis was performed from both the TCR alpha and TCR beta constant segments. Library amplification involved two PCR steps, and the second step added sample barcodes and sequencing adapters. Sequencing of the libraries was done on either Illumina HiSeq 2500 (2x100 bp) or NovaSeq (2x150 bp). The original pipeline was this. Reads were demultiplexed and collapsed into UMI consensus sequences with MIGEC, and V(D)J alignment was performed with MiXCR. Vaccine-responding clonotypes were identified with edgeR using replicate PBMC samples, with FDR below 0.01 and a log2 fold change above 5 up to day 15 being required. Each bulk clonotype was labeled CD4 or CD8 based on which sequenced repertoire, CD4 or CD8, contained the clonotype at higher abundance. TCRdb reworked the public reads: Q25 trimming with fastp, MiXCR clone assembly, productive beta chains retained. Under each unique CDR3 protein, matching rows form one entry showing the most common genes and DNA. TCRdb, rather than the study authors, made the V and J calls. The sample records roughly 400,000 distinct CDR3 sequences, over 15% of which are singletons. The top ten clones comprise over 15% of the sample.

The clonotype was recovered from a man aged 18 to 35 who received the YFV17D yellow fever vaccine. This specimen consisted of PBMCs, obtained before the yellow fever booster vaccination. The rearranged chain carries TRBV7-3 and TRBJ2-2; D gene: possibly TRBD1, on 5 matching bases. The CDR3 is CASSFHGQNTGELFF. The sequenced DNA: TGTGCCAGCAGCTTTCACGGACAGAACACCGGGGAGCTGTTTTTT.